Listed below are T cell receptor beta chains from one sample, sequenced in a study of response to subunit inactivated influenza vaccine. TCRdb reprocessed the RT-PCR reads via MiXCR and lists one record per CDR3 protein. This sample has 450,000 to 600,000 distinct CDR3 sequences, with roughly 7.9% found just once. The material sequenced was PBMCs from blood, taken about 23 months after vaccination. These receptor sequences come from a man aged 45 to 75 who received an inactivated influenza vaccine. Each CDR3 is given with its conserved first and last residue. D genes are given only for firm matches. A row's size may be missing; if present it is once, few, many or a size class.

j_gene: TRBJ2-7
abundance: few
d_gene: -
v_gene: TRBV10-3
CDR3aa: CAIGTGYEQYF
CDR3nt: TGTGCCATAGGGACTGGCTACGAGCAGTACTTC

j_gene: TRBJ1-1
abundance: few
d_gene: -
v_gene: TRBV12-3/TRBV12-4
CDR3aa: CASSSAGLVENTEAFF
CDR3nt: TGTGCCAGCAGCTCAGCGGGTCTGGTGGAGAACACTGAAGCTTTCTTT

j_gene: TRBJ2-1
abundance: -
d_gene: -
v_gene: TRBV5-1
CDR3aa: CASRRGAGDNYNEQFF
CDR3nt: TGCGCCAGCAGACGGGGAGCTGGGGACAACTACAATGAGCAGTTCTTC

j_gene: TRBJ2-3
abundance: many
d_gene: -
v_gene: TRBV5-1
CDR3aa: CASSLDAPGDTQYF
CDR3nt: TGCGCCAGCAGCTTGGACGCGCCGGGTGATACGCAGTATTTT

j_gene: TRBJ1-2
abundance: many
d_gene: -
v_gene: TRBV12-3/TRBV12-4
CDR3aa: CASNGGLNYGYTF
CDR3nt: TGTGCCAGCAACGGGGGCCTCAACTATGGCTACACCTTC

j_gene: TRBJ2-7
abundance: few
d_gene: TRBD1
v_gene: TRBV28
CDR3aa: CASRDRVRPSYEQYF
CDR3nt: TGTGCCAGCAGGGACAGGGTAAGACCCTCTTACGAGCAGTACTTC

j_gene: TRBJ2-2
abundance: -
d_gene: -
v_gene: TRBV7-2
CDR3aa: CASSVGPNTGELFF
CDR3nt: TGTGCCAGCAGCGTCGGACCGAACACCGGGGAGCTGTTTTTT

j_gene: TRBJ2-7
abundance: many
d_gene: -
v_gene: TRBV15
CDR3aa: CATSRDSFGGGPYEQYF
CDR3nt: TGTGCCACCAGCAGAGATTCGTTCGGTGGGGGGCCCTACGAGCAGTACTTC

j_gene: TRBJ2-4
abundance: many
d_gene: -
v_gene: TRBV3-1
CDR3aa: CASSQDGNIQYF
CDR3nt: TGTGCCAGCAGCCAAGATGGGAACATTCAGTACTTC

j_gene: TRBJ2-5
abundance: -
d_gene: -
v_gene: TRBV5-8
CDR3aa: CASSPWVGQETQYF
CDR3nt: TGTGCCAGCAGCCCTTGGGTAGGCCAAGAGACCCAGTACTTC

j_gene: TRBJ2-5
abundance: few
d_gene: -
v_gene: TRBV10-3
CDR3aa: CAIKSGPTPQETQYF
CDR3nt: TGTGCCATCAAATCCGGGCCTACTCCTCAAGAGACCCAGTACTTC

j_gene: TRBJ2-2
abundance: many
d_gene: -
v_gene: TRBV5-6
CDR3aa: CASSLDRDLLTGELFF
CDR3nt: TGTGCCAGCAGCTTGGACAGGGACCTTCTAACCGGGGAGCTGTTTTTT

j_gene: TRBJ1-4
abundance: few
d_gene: TRBD1
v_gene: TRBV20-1
CDR3aa: CSAPSVTGGREKLFF
CDR3nt: TGCAGTGCTCCCTCAGTGACAGGGGGCCGGGAAAAACTGTTTTTT

j_gene: TRBJ1-1
abundance: -
d_gene: TRBD1
v_gene: TRBV5-1
CDR3aa: CASSTETGGEAFF
CDR3nt: TGCGCCAGCAGCACCGAGACAGGGGGGGAGGCTTTCTTT

j_gene: TRBJ2-7
abundance: few
d_gene: -
v_gene: TRBV6-2/TRBV6-3
CDR3aa: CASSWRENEQYF
CDR3nt: TGTGCCAGCAGTTGGCGAGAAAACGAGCAGTACTTC

j_gene: TRBJ2-5
abundance: -
d_gene: TRBD2
v_gene: TRBV15
CDR3aa: CATSRPGLASETQYF
CDR3nt: TGTGCCACCAGCAGGCCGGGACTAGCAAGCGAGACCCAGTACTTC

j_gene: TRBJ2-7
abundance: many
d_gene: TRBD1
v_gene: TRBV5-1
CDR3aa: CASSLRDRDYEQYF
CDR3nt: TGCGCCAGCAGCTTACGGGACAGGGACTACGAGCAGTACTTC

j_gene: TRBJ1-1
abundance: few
d_gene: -
v_gene: TRBV18
CDR3aa: CASSPRPMNTEAFF
CDR3nt: TGTGCCAGCTCACCACGCCCCATGAACACTGAAGCTTTCTTT

j_gene: TRBJ1-6
abundance: few
d_gene: -
v_gene: TRBV4-3
CDR3aa: CASRLGSSYNSPLHF
CDR3nt: TGCGCCAGCAGGTTAGGGAGCTCCTATAATTCACCCCTCCACTTT

j_gene: TRBJ1-1
abundance: few
d_gene: -
v_gene: TRBV5-5
CDR3aa: CASSLEDRMQLEAFF
CDR3nt: TGTGCCAGCAGCTTGGAAGATAGAATGCAGCTTGAAGCTTTCTTT

j_gene: TRBJ2-7
abundance: few
d_gene: -
v_gene: TRBV28
CDR3aa: CASSMRTLGEQYF
CDR3nt: TGTGCCAGCAGTATGAGGACCCTAGGAGAGCAGTACTTC

j_gene: TRBJ2-7
abundance: few
d_gene: TRBD2
v_gene: TRBV25-1
CDR3aa: CASSGPGLASFEQYF
CDR3nt: TGTGCCAGCAGCGGACCGGGACTAGCGTCCTTCGAGCAGTACTTC

j_gene: TRBJ2-7
abundance: -
d_gene: TRBD2
v_gene: TRBV5-1
CDR3aa: CASSLDAGAAYEQYF
CDR3nt: TGCGCCAGCAGCTTGGATGCGGGAGCCGCCTACGAGCAGTACTTC

j_gene: TRBJ2-5
abundance: few
d_gene: -
v_gene: TRBV6-5
CDR3aa: CASSYVTRGGQETQYF
CDR3nt: TGTGCCAGCAGTTACGTGACTAGGGGGGGCCAAGAGACCCAGTACTTC

j_gene: TRBJ2-3
abundance: -
d_gene: -
v_gene: TRBV7-9
CDR3aa: CASSLWVYINTDTQYF
CDR3nt: TGTGCCAGCAGCTTATGGGTTTACATCAACACAGATACGCAGTATTTT

j_gene: TRBJ2-2
abundance: few
d_gene: TRBD2
v_gene: TRBV28
CDR3aa: CASSPGLAGHYTGELFF
CDR3nt: TGTGCCAGCAGTCCCGGACTAGCGGGACACTACACCGGGGAGCTGTTTTTT

j_gene: TRBJ2-5
abundance: -
d_gene: TRBD1
v_gene: TRBV7-9
CDR3aa: CASSPRTGGAETQYF
CDR3nt: TGTGCCAGCAGCCCAAGGACAGGGGGCGCAGAGACCCAGTACTTC

j_gene: TRBJ1-5
abundance: many
d_gene: TRBD1
v_gene: TRBV20-1
CDR3aa: CSATGTGFNQPQHF
CDR3nt: TGCAGTGCGACCGGGACAGGGTTCAATCAGCCCCAGCATTTT

j_gene: TRBJ1-2
abundance: few
d_gene: -
v_gene: TRBV3-1
CDR3aa: CASSQDITARTYYGYTF
CDR3nt: TGTGCCAGCAGCCAAGATATTACGGCACGGACCTACTATGGCTACACCTTC

j_gene: TRBJ1-1
abundance: -
d_gene: TRBD1
v_gene: TRBV2
CDR3aa: CASSELGRGHTEAFF
CDR3nt: TGTGCCAGCAGTGAACTGGGCAGGGGGCACACTGAAGCTTTCTTT

j_gene: TRBJ2-7
abundance: -
d_gene: -
v_gene: TRBV20-1
CDR3aa: CSTTLRGTYEQYF
CDR3nt: TGCAGTACCACACTACGGGGGACCTACGAGCAGTACTTC

j_gene: TRBJ2-7
abundance: few
d_gene: -
v_gene: TRBV3-1
CDR3aa: CASSHRDTSYEQYF
CDR3nt: TGTGCCAGCAGCCACCGGGACACCTCCTACGAGCAGTACTTC

j_gene: TRBJ2-2
abundance: -
d_gene: -
v_gene: TRBV12-3/TRBV12-4
CDR3aa: CASSYRSTGELFF
CDR3nt: TGTGCCAGCAGTTACAGGTCCACCGGGGAGCTGTTTTTT

j_gene: TRBJ2-1
abundance: -
d_gene: -
v_gene: TRBV11-2
CDR3aa: CASRGLAYYSYNEQFF
CDR3nt: TGTGCCAGCAGGGGATTAGCGTACTACTCCTACAATGAGCAGTTCTTC

j_gene: TRBJ2-7
abundance: many
d_gene: TRBD1
v_gene: TRBV7-8
CDR3aa: CASSRPGQGNYEQYF
CDR3nt: TGTGCCAGCAGCCGACCCGGACAGGGGAACTACGAGCAGTACTTC

j_gene: TRBJ2-1
abundance: many
d_gene: -
v_gene: TRBV20-1
CDR3aa: CSARVRGASYNEQFF
CDR3nt: TGCAGTGCTAGAGTACGGGGGGCTTCCTACAATGAGCAGTTCTTC

j_gene: TRBJ2-7
abundance: -
d_gene: TRBD2
v_gene: TRBV28
CDR3aa: CASRPSGRTYEQYF
CDR3nt: TGTGCCAGCAGACCTAGCGGGAGGACGTACGAGCAGTACTTC

j_gene: TRBJ2-1
abundance: few
d_gene: -
v_gene: TRBV19
CDR3aa: CASSLGALLHNEQFF
CDR3nt: TGTGCCAGTAGCTTGGGGGCCCTCCTCCACAATGAGCAGTTCTTC

j_gene: TRBJ2-4
abundance: -
d_gene: TRBD2
v_gene: TRBV3-1
CDR3aa: CASSQEVSGSGGRLNIQYF
CDR3nt: TGTGCCAGCAGCCAAGAAGTTTCGGGTAGCGGGGGCCGATTAAACATTCAGTACTTC

j_gene: TRBJ2-4
abundance: many
d_gene: TRBD2
v_gene: TRBV20-1
CDR3aa: CSAEPTSGGRDIQYF
CDR3nt: TGCAGTGCCGAGCCAACTAGCGGGGGTCGGGACATTCAGTACTTC